The entry below describes one T cell receptor (beta chain). The germline V gene has CDR1 SNHLY and CDR2 FYNNEI. The CDR3 has 14 residues. Between the trimmed V and J ends, which lost 8 bases and 3 bases, there was a span of 16 bases. Profiled with immunoSEQ multiplex PCR; TCRdb holds only in-frame clones, not every one. The sample has around 140,000 clones, around 93% seen once. The sample is drawn from a study of control samples from healthy donors and cancer patients. The material sequenced was blood. The clonotype was recovered from a woman between 45 and 65 years old in good health. The V call is TRBV2, the J call TRBJ2-5; TRBD1 or TRBD2 may be the D gene (5 bases each). The CDR3 sequence: CASEGRQQKETQYF. The CDR3 DNA is TGTGCCAGCGAAGGGAGACAGCAAAAAGAGACCCAGTACTTC.